These T cell receptor beta chains were read from a single sample in a study of cytomegalovirus exposure and HLA in healthy donors. The data were produced by immunoSEQ multiplex PCR, yet TCRdb's version contains in-frame clones alone and is incomplete. The sample records 78,000 or so clones, roughly 80% being singletons. The sample comprised PBMCs. Every receptor here comes from a woman in her fifties or sixties in good health and CMV-seronegative. CDR3s include the opening cysteine and the closing phenylalanine or tryptophan. D genes are given only for firm matches. Size values are once, few and many counts, or a class for expanded clones, and some rows have none.

TRBJ2-5	NA	15	TRBV29-1	TRBD1	CSVEGRGTGQETQYF	TGCAGCGTTGAGGGCAGGGGGACAGGGCAAGAGACCCAGTACTTC
TRBJ2-3	NA	14	TRBV14	TRBD2	CASSLTSGSTTQYF	TGTGCCAGCAGCCTGACTAGCGGGAGTACCACGCAGTATTTT
TRBJ2-1	NA	17	TRBV19	NA	CASSIDGAGTFYNEQFF	TGTGCCAGTAGTATAGATGGGGCGGGAACTTTCTACAATGAGCAGTTCTTC
TRBJ2-1	NA	16	TRBV14	TRBD2	CASSQLLAGGLNEQFF	TGTGCCAGCAGCCAGCTCCTAGCGGGGGGGCTCAATGAGCAGTTCTTC
TRBJ2-7	NA	11	TRBV28	NA	CASSSGYEQYF	TGTGCCAGCAGCTCAGGCTACGAGCAGTACTTC
TRBJ2-6	NA	18	TRBV2	TRBD1	CASSWILQGASGANVLTF	TGTGCCAGCAGTTGGATTCTACAGGGGGCTTCTGGGGCCAACGTCCTGACTTTC
TRBJ1-4	NA	14	TRBV5-1	TRBD1	CASSYGTGSEKLFF	TGCGCCAGCAGCTACGGGACAGGGTCAGAAAAACTGTTTTTT
TRBJ1-5	NA	13	TRBV18	NA	CASSPIQGQPQHF	TGTGCCAGCTCACCAATACAGGGACAGCCCCAGCATTTT
TRBJ1-4	NA	13	TRBV23-1	NA	CASKEVTNEKLFF	TGCGCCAGCAAGGAGGTTACTAATGAAAAACTGTTTTTT
TRBJ1-1	NA	15	TRBV7-9	NA	CASSLATGKNTEAFF	TGTGCCAGCAGCTTAGCCACCGGGAAAAACACTGAAGCTTTCTTT
TRBJ1-1	NA	14	TRBV27	NA	CASSLVPGYTEAFF	TGTGCCAGCAGCCTTGTCCCAGGGTACACTGAAGCTTTCTTT
TRBJ2-1	NA	15	TRBV4-1	NA	CASSQERPLFDEQFF	TGCGCCAGCAGCCAAGAGCGGCCCCTCTTCGATGAGCAGTTCTTC
TRBJ1-1	NA	12	TRBV25-1	NA	CASSEVGREAFF	TGTGCCAGCAGTGAAGTGGGCAGGGAAGCTTTCTTT
TRBJ1-5	NA	14	TRBV5-6	TRBD1	CASSLGTGDQPQHF	TGTGCCAGCAGCTTGGGGACAGGGGATCAGCCCCAGCATTTT
TRBJ1-5	NA	15	TRBV28	NA	CASSSGGSRNQPQHF	TGTGCCAGCAGTTCGGGGGGCTCCCGGAATCAGCCCCAGCATTTT
TRBJ2-1	few	15	TRBV5-4	TRBD2	CASSLGGSSYNEQFF	TGTGCCAGCAGCCTAGGCGGGAGCTCCTACAATGAGCAGTTCTTC
TRBJ2-2	NA	13	TRBV5-8	TRBD1	CASSWDRSRELFF	TGTGCCAGCAGCTGGGACAGGAGCCGGGAGCTGTTTTTT
TRBJ1-2	NA	16	TRBV19	NA	CASSIIVKGDFYGYTF	TGTGCCAGTAGTATTATCGTGAAAGGGGACTTCTATGGCTACACCTTC
TRBJ1-2	NA	14	TRBV11-1	TRBD1	CASSLPGQVQGYTF	TGTGCCAGCAGCTTACCGGGACAGGTGCAGGGGTACACCTTC
TRBJ1-3	NA	15	TRBV7-9	NA	CASSFVQDSGNTIYF	TGTGCCAGCAGCTTTGTACAAGACTCTGGAAACACCATATATTTT
TRBJ2-1	once	16	TRBV5-4	NA	CASSLALALPFNEQFF	TGTGCCAGCAGCTTAGCCTTAGCGCTACCTTTCAATGAGCAGTTCTTC
TRBJ2-1	NA	16	TRBV7-9	TRBD2	CASSLGPLAGSHEQFF	TGTGCCAGCAGCTTAGGTCCACTAGCGGGGAGCCATGAGCAGTTCTTC
TRBJ2-1	few	16	TRBV28	NA	CASSSPLGKGGNEQFF	TGTGCCAGCAGTTCCCCCCTCGGGAAAGGGGGAAATGAGCAGTTCTTC
TRBJ2-3	NA	17	TRBV7-2	TRBD2	CASSLVLGGGAPDTQYF	TGTGCCAGCAGCTTAGTTCTCGGCGGGGGGGCGCCAGATACGCAGTATTTT
TRBJ1-1	NA	16	TRBV19	NA	CASSTGQLVLNTEAFF	TGTGCCAGTAGTACCGGACAGTTAGTATTGAACACTGAAGCTTTCTTT
TRBJ2-1	NA	18	TRBV28	TRBD1	CASSPSPGQGAAYNEQFF	TGTGCCAGCAGTCCATCCCCGGGACAGGGGGCTGCCTACAATGAGCAGTTCTTC